What follows are 21 T cell receptor beta chains derived from one specimen sequenced in a study of blood T cell repertoires in COVID-19 (TCRdb year 2020). The library relied on the immunoSEQ multiplex PCR assay. TCRdb retrieved this table from immuneACCESS and kept in-frame rearrangements only. Not all clones are present; in checked studies, unresolved V genes account for under half, and no reason is known for the remainder. This sample lists over 70,000 clones; more than 75% were detected once. About 9.4% of the sample comes from the top ten. Sequenced material: peripheral blood. Receptors were obtained from a man aged 55 to 70 with acute or convalescent COVID-19.

This chain connects TRBV25-1 to TRBJ2-3; 9 positions match TRBD1. Looked up from germline, CDR1 is MGHDK and CDR2 is SYGVNS. This CDR3 has 15 amino acids. V dropped 4 bases and J dropped 1; count of bases not matched to a gene: 3. The CDR3 DNA follows: TGTGCCAGCAGTGTACAGGGGGCGGGCACAGATACGCAGTATTTT. Protein: CASSVQGAGTDTQYF.

The rearrangement links TRBV6-5 to TRBJ2-7; possible D gene TRBD2, 5 bases. The CDR3 spans 14 residues. Germline values: CDR1 MNHEY, CDR2 SVGAGI. V dropped 6 bases and J dropped 2 bases, with 14 bases sitting between them. CDR3 in amino acids: CASRGSSVAYEQYF. The DNA for the CDR3 is TGTGCCAGCAGGGGGAGTAGCGTTGCCTACGAGCAGTACTTC.

V usage is TRBV5-5 and J usage is TRBJ1-2; weak D call: TRBD1 (5 bases). V lost 3 bases to trimming and J lost 6 bases, with 18 bases between them. CDR1 and CDR2 from the germline V gene are SGHKS and YYEKEE (reference sequence). CDR3 length equals 15 residues. The CDR3 protein is CASSWGWGGRDGYTF. CDR3 in DNA: TGTGCCAGCAGCTGGGGGTGGGGAGGCCGGGATGGCTACACCTTC.

The chain has TRBV21-1 and TRBJ1-1; the table's D call, TRBD1, was not checked against the DNA. TRBV21-1 is a documented pseudogene. This CDR3 is 18 amino acids long. The CDR3 loop reads CASSKGPNRGRVNTEAFF. The CDR3 DNA sequence: TGTGCCAGCAGCAAGGGGCCCAACAGGGGTCGGGTGAACACTGAAGCTTTCTTT.

The genes are TRBV18 and TRBJ1-4; no clear D. The CDR3 loop spans 13 amino acids. From germline, CDR1 is KGHSH and CDR2 LQKENI. Between the trimmed V and J ends, which lost 3 bases and 5 bases, there was a span of 7 bases. CDR3 bases: TGTGCCAGCTCACCGCCTGAGAATGAAAAACTGTTTTTT. Amino acids: CASSPPENEKLFF.

This sequence joins TRBV6-6 and TRBJ1-5; 9 bases line up with TRBD1. This CDR3 is 15 amino acids long. The trim removed 7 bases at V and 2 bases at J, leaving 6 bases unmatched. Germline V gives CDR1 MNHNY, CDR2 SVGAGI (reference sequence). The CDR3 DNA reads as TGTGCCAGCATGAGGGGACAGGGAGGCAATCAGCCCCAGCATTTT. This codes for CASMRGQGGNQPQHF.

Remarks on this clone: The junction shows a germline mismatch at one end, possibly a read error. J is TRBJ2-2 and V is TRBV7-2; unclear D gene. This CDR3 is built from 16 residues. The germline V gene has CDR1 SGHTA and CDR2 FQGNSA. The CDR3 coding sequence is TGTGCCGGCAGAAAAACCGGGTCTCAGAACACCGGGGAGCTGTTTTTT. Encoded protein: CAGRKTGSQNTGELFF.

This rearrangement joins TRBV5-8 to TRBJ1-2; maybe TRBD1 (5 bases). Germline lookup yields CDR1 SGHTS and CDR2 YDEGEE. The CDR3 consists of 15 residues. Trimming removed 4 bases from V and 4 bases from J, with 17 bases in between. Written as DNA, the CDR3 is TGTGCCAGCAGCCTAGGCCGCACAGGCATCTATGGCTACACCTTC. Amino acids: CASSLGRTGIYGYTF.

This chain links TRBV20-1 with TRBJ2-1; weak D call: TRBD2 (6 bases). The germline gives CDR1 DFQATT, CDR2 SNEGSKA (reference sequence). Trimming took off 6 bases at V and 12 bases at J, with 12 bases between the two ends. This CDR3 region has 10 residues. CDR3 in amino acids: CSAGGDPQFF. In DNA form, the CDR3 reads TGCAGTGCAGGAGGGGACCCGCAGTTCTTC.

This clone showed up just once. The V call is TRBV27, the J call TRBJ1-4; 9 nucleotides match TRBD1. CDR1 MNHEY and CDR2 SMNVEV come from the germline V gene (reference sequence). V gave up 1 base and J gave up 2 bases; unmatched junction bases: 11. CDR3 length: 19 amino acids. The CDR3 DNA reads TGTGCCAGCAGTTTATTCCGCCCGGGACAGGGAGGCACTAATGAAAAACTGTTTTTT. Translating it yields CASSLFRPGQGGTNEKLFF.

This chain joins TRBV2 and TRBJ1-3; D is ambiguous. The germline gives CDR1 SNHLY, CDR2 FYNNEI. The ends were cut back, 3 bases at V and 1 base at J, with 16 bases in the middle. The CDR3 runs to 17 residues. This chain's CDR3 is CASSDPIRRDSGNTIYF. The CDR3 DNA reads as TGTGCCAGCAGTGATCCCATTAGGAGAGATTCTGGAAACACCATATATTTT.

The chain recombines TRBV5-1 with TRBJ2-7, with 10 bases that match TRBD2. This CDR3 comprises 14 residues. The germline CDR1 and CDR2 sequences are SGHRS and YFSETQ. V lost 4 bases to trimming and J lost 3 bases; unmatched junction nucleotides: 4. CDR3 in DNA: TGCGCCAGCAGCCGCGGGACTAGCGTCTACGAGCAGTACTTC. Its translation is CASSRGTSVYEQYF.

This CDR3 is CAWSAAYPGQPQHF. The DNA of the CDR3 is TGTGCCTGGAGTGCGGCCTATCCAGGGCAGCCCCAGCATTTT. J is TRBJ1-5 and V is TRBV30, with D possibly being TRBD1 (5 bases). CDR3 length: 14 amino acids. V shed 1 base and J shed 7 bases, with 14 bases lying between them. Germline loops: CDR1 GTSNPN, CDR2 SVGIG (reference sequence).

V is TRBV13 and J is TRBJ2-7; D not resolved. Per germline, CDR1 PRHDT and CDR2 FYEKMQ (reference sequence). This CDR3 spans 14 amino acids. The V and J ends lost 3 bases and 5 bases respectively, with 14 bases between them. CDR3 DNA sequence: TGTGCCAGCAGCTTGGGCCTCCTAATCCACGAGCAGTACTTC. It translates to CASSLGLLIHEQYF.

Here the CDR3 DNA reads TGTGCCAGCAGCTTAGCGCCAGGGGGAAATTCACCCCTCCACTTT. It specifies CASSLAPGGNSPLHF. The rearrangement links TRBV7-6 to TRBJ1-6, with 7 bases matching TRBD1. Losses at the gene ends were 0 bases for V and 7 bases for J; bases not matched to a gene: 3. The CDR3 has 15 residues. Germline values: CDR1 SGHVS, CDR2 FNYEAQ.

The genes are TRBV28 and TRBJ1-5, with 8 bases matching TRBD1. Germline-derived CDR1 and CDR2 are MDHEN and SYDVKM. This CDR3 spans 16 amino acids. J lost 5 bases, V lost 3 bases, and 9 bases had no gene match. This CDR3 reads CASSFLGQGAYQPQHF. In DNA, the CDR3 is TGTGCCAGCAGTTTTCTTGGACAGGGAGCCTATCAGCCCCAGCATTTT.

The chain uses TRBV7-2 and TRBJ2-1; D remains unclear. The CDR3 is made up of 12 amino acids. V was pared by 3 bases and J by 7 bases, with 7 bases between. The germline gives CDR1 SGHTA, CDR2 FQGNSA. CDR3 amino acids: CASSLYMNEQFF. DNA for the CDR3: TGTGCCAGCAGCTTGTATATGAATGAGCAGTTCTTC.

The chain carries TRBV5-4 and TRBJ2-1; TRBD1 aligns across 8 bases. Germline V CDR1 and CDR2: SGHNT, YYREEE (reference sequence). After removal of 4 bases from V and 2 bases from J, the junction contained 8 bases not matched to a gene. The CDR3 loop spans 16 amino acids. The CDR3 spells CASSQGQDRTYNEQFF. The DNA for the CDR3 is TGTGCCAGCAGCCAGGGACAGGATAGGACCTACAATGAGCAGTTCTTC.

This chain joins TRBV14 and TRBJ2-1; a weak D match, TRBD2 (6 bases). The CDR3 runs 14 residues. Looked up from germline, CDR1 is SGHDN and CDR2 is FVKESK. Trimming cost V 3 bases and J 4 bases, with 10 bases left between them. The CDR3 sequence is CASSHVAEYNEQFF. The CDR3 bases are TGTGCCAGCAGCCACGTAGCGGAGTACAATGAGCAGTTCTTC. The complete variable domain, with remaining parts taken from reference TRBV14 and TRBJ2-1, reads EAGVTQFPSHSVIEKGQTVTLRCDPISGHDNLYWYRRVMGKEIKFLLHFVKESKQDESGMPNNRFLAERTGGTYSTLKVQPAELEDSGVYFCASSHVAEYNEQFFGPGTRLTVL.

This clone was counted between two and nine times. This rearrangement joins TRBV7-3 to TRBJ2-5, with TRBD2 as a possible D gene (6 bases). The germline V and J ends were trimmed by 2 bases and 5 bases, with 12 bases remaining between them. The CDR3 has 14 amino acids. The germline V gene has CDR1 SGHTA and CDR2 FQGTGA. DNA of the CDR3: TGTGCCAGCAGCTTATCTAGCGCTGGCGAGACCCAGTACTTC. It translates to CASSLSSAGETQYF.

V and J are TRBV27 and TRBJ2-3, with TRBD1 matching over 7 bases. This CDR3 is built from 16 residues. J gave up 3 bases and V 1 base, and 7 bases lay outside the gene matches. The germline V gene encodes CDR1 MNHEY and CDR2 SMNVEV (reference sequence). CDR3 protein: CASSLYGPGGTDTQYF. The CDR3 region has the DNA TGTGCCAGCAGTTTATACGGGCCAGGGGGTACAGATACGCAGTATTTT.